The clone carrying this T cell receptor (beta chain) was observed a few times. Its specificity is not known. The data originate from a study of human T cells and chemical hapten exposure. Study-wide points: Against controls, expanded TCRs gave rise to significantly more large CDR3 similarity clusters.

Time point described: patch test 1, 2 weeks after DPC sensitization. Treatment of the sample: therapeutic diphenylcyclopropenone sensitization with weekly scalp DPC. Unfractionated whole blood was the source of the extracted total RNA. TCRdb reprocessed the RACE reads with MiXCR, giving one entry per CDR3 protein. The data contain roughly 380,000 distinct CDR3 sequences, approximately 5% of them singletons. This sample comprised whole blood, obtained in connection with sensitization to the hapten diphenylcyclopropenone (DPC). The receptor was derived from a woman aged 45-65 years with alopecia areata. Some clones in this sample may be carry-over from other donors' samples.

This CDR3 reads CAINPHATSTDTQYF. For the CDR3, the DNA is TGTGCCATCAACCCCCATGCCACTAGCACAGATACGCAGTATTTT. The chain combines TRBV10-3 with TRBJ2-3; D not certain. V gave up 7 bases and J gave up 0 bases, with 14 bases separating them. In germline, CDR1 is ENHRY, CDR2 SYGVKD. The CDR3 runs to 15 residues.